This T cell receptor beta chain was profiled in a study of cytomegalovirus exposure and HLA in healthy donors. As to this clone: Its antigen is not identified.

In germline, CDR1 is SGHNT, CDR2 YYREEE (reference sequence). The junction had 9 bases not matched to a gene; V was cut back by 0 bases and J by 8 bases. The CDR3 has 16 residues. Some clones are missing from TCRdb's copy, which holds only in-frame ones; the method was immunoSEQ multiplex PCR. The sample carries under 200,000 clones, about 89% recorded once. The donors were part of the roughly 120-subject validation cohort, which stood apart from the 666-subject first cohort. Study outcomes and limitations: Published work reported that the classifier diagnosed cytomegalovirus status with high specificity and sensitivity. Despite most TCR sequences being rare, some public TCRs occurred in many donors.

The TCR was taken from a woman younger than 30 in good health and CMV-seropositive. This chain uses TRBV5-4 with TRBJ2-3, with 10 nucleotides matching TRBD2. Sequencing was carried out using PBMCs. For the CDR3, the DNA is TGTGCCAGCAGCTTGGGTAGCGGGGGGTCTCAAGGTACGCAGTATTTT. It yields the protein CASSLGSGGSQGTQYF.